A selection of T cell receptor beta chains follows, all from one sample in a study of cytomegalovirus exposure and HLA in healthy donors. Measured with immunoSEQ multiplex PCR; TCRdb has only the in-frame clones, and not every one. The table records about 57,000 clones, roughly four fifths of them present only once. The sequencing input was PBMCs. These receptor sequences come from a man aged 25 to 45 in good health and CMV-seronegative. Both conserved end residues are part of each CDR3. Each record gives: D gene, J gene, V gene, clone size, CDR3 protein, CDR3 DNA. The D gene is left open where the match is weak. Size is stated for part of the rows, as once, few or many counts, or as a class when the clone is expanded.

d_call: TRBD1; j_call: TRBJ2-7; v_call: TRBV4-1; clone_size: .; cdr3_aa: CASSLGTGGTYEQYF; cdr3_nt: TGCGCCAGCAGCCTAGGGACAGGGGGCACCTACGAGCAGTACTTC
d_call: .; j_call: TRBJ2-1; v_call: TRBV5-1; clone_size: once; cdr3_aa: CASRRTDSSYNEQFF; cdr3_nt: TGCGCCAGCCGACGGACAGACAGCTCCTACAATGAGCAGTTCTTC
d_call: .; j_call: TRBJ2-5; v_call: TRBV19; clone_size: few; cdr3_aa: CASSIEETQYF; cdr3_nt: TGTGCCAGTAGTATCGAGGAGACCCAGTACTTC
d_call: .; j_call: TRBJ2-1; v_call: TRBV7-2; clone_size: .; cdr3_aa: CASSLVSARGSYNEQFF; cdr3_nt: TGTGCCAGCAGCTTAGTGAGCGCAAGGGGCTCCTACAATGAGCAGTTCTTC
d_call: TRBD2; j_call: TRBJ2-7; v_call: TRBV14; clone_size: .; cdr3_aa: CASSQPGGINEQYF; cdr3_nt: TGTGCCAGCAGCCAACCGGGGGGAATCAACGAGCAGTACTTC
d_call: .; j_call: TRBJ2-3; v_call: TRBV29-1; clone_size: .; cdr3_aa: CSVVSGGSTDTQYF; cdr3_nt: TGCAGCGTTGTGTCTGGGGGGAGCACAGATACGCAGTATTTT
d_call: TRBD2; j_call: TRBJ2-2; v_call: TRBV11-3; clone_size: .; cdr3_aa: CASGRADGELFF; cdr3_nt: TGTGCCAGCGGGAGGGCCGACGGGGAGCTGTTTTTT
d_call: .; j_call: TRBJ1-3; v_call: TRBV7-2; clone_size: .; cdr3_aa: CASSPTISGNTIYF; cdr3_nt: TGTGCCAGCAGTCCTACTATCTCTGGAAACACCATATATTTT
d_call: .; j_call: TRBJ2-1; v_call: TRBV11-2; clone_size: .; cdr3_aa: CASSLDSGKIYEQFF; cdr3_nt: TGTGCCAGCAGCTTAGATTCTGGCAAGATCTATGAGCAGTTCTTC
d_call: .; j_call: TRBJ2-7; v_call: TRBV7-2; clone_size: .; cdr3_aa: CASSLAGQASEQYF; cdr3_nt: TGTGCCAGCAGCTTAGCTGGTCAGGCCTCCGAGCAGTACTTC
d_call: TRBD2; j_call: TRBJ2-5; v_call: TRBV4-2; clone_size: .; cdr3_aa: CASSPSPAGGQETQYF; cdr3_nt: TGTGCCAGCAGCCCCTCGCCGGCGGGGGGACAAGAGACCCAGTACTTC
d_call: TRBD1; j_call: TRBJ1-5; v_call: TRBV6-5; clone_size: .; cdr3_aa: CASSPGQGARQPQHF; cdr3_nt: TGTGCCAGCAGCCCTGGACAGGGGGCTCGTCAGCCCCAGCATTTT
d_call: .; j_call: TRBJ1-4; v_call: TRBV12-5; clone_size: .; cdr3_aa: CATGAATNEKLFF; cdr3_nt: TGTGCTACCGGAGCCGCAACTAATGAAAAACTGTTTTTT
d_call: .; j_call: TRBJ2-3; v_call: TRBV11-3; clone_size: .; cdr3_aa: CASSPRGVLGGTDTQYF; cdr3_nt: TGTGCCAGCAGCCCCAGGGGGGTTCTAGGGGGCACAGATACGCAGTATTTT
d_call: .; j_call: TRBJ2-7; v_call: TRBV4-1; clone_size: .; cdr3_aa: CASSPDSPVEQYF; cdr3_nt: TGCGCCAGCAGTCCCGACAGCCCGGTGGAGCAGTACTTC
d_call: .; j_call: TRBJ2-6; v_call: TRBV4-2; clone_size: .; cdr3_aa: CASSQESNSGANVLTF; cdr3_nt: TGTGCCAGCAGCCAAGAAAGCAACTCTGGGGCCAACGTCCTGACTTTC
d_call: .; j_call: TRBJ1-2; v_call: TRBV5-4; clone_size: .; cdr3_aa: CASSLVGGGYTF; cdr3_nt: TGTGCCAGCAGCTTGGTGGGAGGTGGCTACACCTTC
d_call: TRBD2; j_call: TRBJ2-1; v_call: TRBV28; clone_size: .; cdr3_aa: CASSAVAGGRWDEQFF; cdr3_nt: TGTGCCAGCAGTGCGGTAGCGGGAGGTCGTTGGGATGAGCAGTTCTTC
d_call: TRBD1; j_call: TRBJ2-1; v_call: TRBV7-2; clone_size: .; cdr3_aa: CASSLDSGDRAGQFF; cdr3_nt: TGTGCCAGCAGCTTAGACAGCGGGGACAGGGCTGGGCAGTTCTTC
d_call: .; j_call: TRBJ2-5; v_call: TRBV18; clone_size: .; cdr3_aa: CASSPQRAGTQYF; cdr3_nt: TGTGCCAGCTCACCACAGAGGGCAGGGACCCAGTACTTC
d_call: .; j_call: TRBJ1-6; v_call: TRBV6-5; clone_size: .; cdr3_aa: CASSYSGDNSPLHF; cdr3_nt: TGTGCCAGCAGTTACTCGGGCGATAATTCACCCCTCCACTTT
d_call: TRBD1; j_call: TRBJ2-2; v_call: TRBV11-2; clone_size: .; cdr3_aa: CASSVTGGASGELFF; cdr3_nt: TGTGCCAGCAGCGTCACAGGGGGCGCCTCCGGGGAGCTGTTTTTT
d_call: TRBD2; j_call: TRBJ2-3; v_call: TRBV10-3; clone_size: once; cdr3_aa: CAISEGLAGATDTQYF; cdr3_nt: TGTGCCATCAGTGAGGGCCTAGCGGGGGCCACAGATACGCAGTATTTT
d_call: TRBD2; j_call: TRBJ2-1; v_call: TRBV9; clone_size: once; cdr3_aa: CASKSGTSNEQFF; cdr3_nt: TGTGCCAGCAAGTCCGGGACTAGCAATGAGCAGTTCTTC
d_call: TRBD2; j_call: TRBJ2-5; v_call: TRBV27; clone_size: .; cdr3_aa: CASSLWGGEETQYF; cdr3_nt: TGTGCCAGCAGTTTATGGGGGGGAGAAGAGACCCAGTACTTC